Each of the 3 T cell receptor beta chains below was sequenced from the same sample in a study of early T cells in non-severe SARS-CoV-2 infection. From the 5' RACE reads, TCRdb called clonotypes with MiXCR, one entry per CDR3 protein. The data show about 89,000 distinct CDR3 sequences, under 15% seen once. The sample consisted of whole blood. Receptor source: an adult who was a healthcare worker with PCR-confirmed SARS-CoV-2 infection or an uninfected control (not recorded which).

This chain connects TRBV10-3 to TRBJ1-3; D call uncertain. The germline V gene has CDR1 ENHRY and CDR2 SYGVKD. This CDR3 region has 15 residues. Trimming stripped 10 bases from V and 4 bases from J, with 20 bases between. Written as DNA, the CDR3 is TGTGCCACCTTCTCAGATTTTATATCCGGAAACACCATATATTTT. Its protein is CATFSDFISGNTIYF.

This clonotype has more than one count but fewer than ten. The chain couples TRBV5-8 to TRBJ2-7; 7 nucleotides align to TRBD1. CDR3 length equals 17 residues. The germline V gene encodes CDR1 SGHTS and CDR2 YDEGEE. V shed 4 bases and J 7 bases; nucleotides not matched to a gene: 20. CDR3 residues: CASSPIYRTGAFSEQYV. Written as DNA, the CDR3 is TGTGCCAGCAGCCCTATCTACCGGACAGGCGCTTTCTCGGAGCAGTACGTC.

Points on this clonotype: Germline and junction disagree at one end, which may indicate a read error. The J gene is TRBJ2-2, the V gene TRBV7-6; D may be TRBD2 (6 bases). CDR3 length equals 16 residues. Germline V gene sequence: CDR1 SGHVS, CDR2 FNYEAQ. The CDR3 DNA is TGTGCCAGCAGCGCGGGTCCGACTAGGAACGCCGGGGAGCTGTTTTTT. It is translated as CASSAGPTRNAGELFF.